Each of the 27 T cell receptor beta chains below was sequenced from the same sample in a study of blood T cell repertoires in COVID-19 (dated by TCRdb to the early 2020s). The method behind the library was the immunoSEQ multiplex PCR assay. The source is immuneACCESS, and TCRdb retained only in-frame sequences with V and J called. Part of the clones is not carried over; for the studies checked, unresolved V genes explain less than half of this, and the remainder is unexplained. Present in this sample are more than 100,000 clones, about four fifths of which were seen just once. Approximately 3.9% of the sample is held by the ten biggest clonotypes. Sample: PBMCs or T cells enriched from blood (not recorded which). The receptors derive from a woman under 40 who had recovered from COVID-19.

The chain recombines TRBV7-9 with TRBJ2-2, with D perhaps matching TRBD1 (6 bases). CDR3 length: 15 residues. V was cut by 6 bases and J by 2 bases, with 13 bases left in between. Germline V lookup: CDR1 SEHNR, CDR2 FQNEAQ (reference sequence). CDR3 sequence: CASRPSGTNTGELFF. CDR3 nucleotide sequence: TGTGCCAGCAGACCCTCCGGGACAAACACCGGGGAGCTGTTTTTT.

This clone appeared a few times. The gene calls are TRBV30 and TRBJ1-2; tentative D call: TRBD1 (6 bases). The CDR3 has 13 residues. CDR1 and CDR2 (germline): GTSNPN, SVGIG (reference sequence). V lost 6 bases, J lost 8 bases, and 19 bases lay in between. The CDR3 spells CACAGGGGRGYTF. In DNA form, the CDR3 reads TGTGCCTGCGCCGGGGGAGGGGGACGCGGCTACACCTTC.

The rearrangement joins TRBV7-3 to TRBJ2-7, with a weak D call TRBD1 (6 bases). The V end was cut by 3 bases, the J end by 3 bases, with 9 bases between. Germline V gives CDR1 SGHTA, CDR2 FQGTGA. This CDR3 spans 13 amino acids. The CDR3 bases are TGTGCCAGCAGCTTTGGCAGGGGCTACGAGCAGTACTTC. Protein product: CASSFGRGYEQYF.

The chain has TRBV9 and TRBJ1-3, with 8 nucleotides matching TRBD1. Germline CDR1 is SGDLS and CDR2 is YYNGEE. There are 16 residues in the CDR3. Losses at the gene ends were 5 bases for V and 0 bases for J; bases not matched to a gene: 7. The CDR3 sequence: CASSFGQGASGNTIYF. CDR3 in DNA: TGTGCCAGCAGTTTCGGACAGGGAGCCTCTGGAAACACCATATATTTT.

Comments on this clone: In the same sample, other DNA sequences code for this CDR3. The gene calls are TRBV4-3 and TRBJ2-7; TRBD2 agrees at 10 bases. Germline V gene data show CDR1 as LGHNA and CDR2 as YSLEER. This CDR3 spans 16 amino acids. The ends lost 1 base at V and 2 bases at J; junction bases unmatched: 5. The DNA of the CDR3 is TGCGCCAGCAGCCAAGGACTAGCGGGCGAAACCTACGAGCAGTACTTC. Protein product: CASSQGLAGETYEQYF.

The V gene is TRBV9, the J gene TRBJ2-5; 9 bases are a match to TRBD2. Germline lookup yields CDR1 SGDLS and CDR2 YYNGEE. With 0 bases clipped from V and 5 bases from J, the junction kept 5 bases outside the gene matches. CDR3 length: 15 amino acids. As DNA, the CDR3 is TGTGCCAGCAGCGTAGGCGGGAGGGCCGTGGAGACCCAGTACTTC. Amino acid sequence: CASSVGGRAVETQYF.

V gene TRBV5-6 combines with J gene TRBJ2-5; 10 bases are shared with TRBD1. Germline CDR1 is SGHDT and CDR2 is YYEEEE. This CDR3 region has 15 residues. V lost 5 bases to trimming and J lost 4 bases; unmatched junction nucleotides: 8. The CDR3 nucleotides are TGTGCCAGCAGGCAGACCGGGACAGGGGTAGAGACCCAGTACTTC. Encoded protein: CASRQTGTGVETQYF.

V usage is TRBV7-8 and J usage is TRBJ1-6; 7 bases align to TRBD1. The CDR3 contains 18 residues. The germline V gene encodes CDR1 SGHVS and CDR2 FQNEAQ. The V gene end was trimmed by 1 base and the J gene end by 4 bases; junction bases not matched to a gene: 10. In DNA form, the CDR3 reads TGTGCCAGCAGCTTAGAACAGGGGCATTTAGGGTATAATTCACCCCTCCACTTT. Protein product: CASSLEQGHLGYNSPLHF.

J is TRBJ2-7 and V is TRBV3-1 (or the pseudogene TRBV3-2); TRBD1 is a possible D gene (6 bases). V was trimmed by 4 bases and J by 7 bases, leaving 8 bases between them. The CDR3 has 11 amino acids. Germline V lookup: CDR1 LGHDT, CDR2 YNNKEL (reference sequence). The DNA for the CDR3 is TGTGCCAGCAGCCTCAGGGGTGAGCAGTACTTC. Protein: CASSLRGEQYF.

This chain connects TRBV24-1 to TRBJ1-5; D is unresolved. Per germline, CDR1 KGHDR and CDR2 SFDVKD. This CDR3 is built from 14 residues. V gave up 2 bases and J gave up 8 bases, with 12 bases separating them. The CDR3, as DNA: TGTGCCACCAGTGATTCCTCTGACATTAAGCCCCAGCATTTT. Its translation is CATSDSSDIKPQHF.

The rearrangement joins TRBV7-3 to TRBJ1-1; D may be TRBD1 (6 bases). The ends were cut back, 2 bases at V and 0 bases at J, with 10 bases in the middle. Germline CDR1 reads SGHTA; CDR2 reads FQGTGA. The CDR3 is 15 amino acids. The CDR3 bases are TGTGCCAGCAGCTTATGGGGGCAAATGAACACTGAAGCTTTCTTT. It codes for CASSLWGQMNTEAFF.

The DNA for the CDR3 is TGTGCCAGTAGTATAACTGAGGGGGATGGCTACACCTTC. Protein product: CASSITEGDGYTF. This chain links TRBV19 with TRBJ1-2, with a tentative D call TRBD1 (6 bases). The CDR3 covers 13 residues. Germline CDR1 LNHDA, CDR2 SQIVND (reference sequence). The ends were cut back, 2 bases at V and 6 bases at J, with 10 bases in the middle.

This sequence joins TRBV12-3 or TRBV12-4 and TRBJ2-7; TRBD1 matches at 7 bases. The CDR3 is 12 residues long. Germline trimming cut 7 bases from V and 2 bases from J; bases unmatched to any gene: 2. CDR3 DNA: TGTGCCAGCAATCAGGGGGCCTACGAGCAGTACTTC. This sequence encodes CASNQGAYEQYF.

The V call is TRBV28, the J call TRBJ1-2; no clear D gene. The V end lost 7 bases, the J end lost 3 bases, and 9 bases lay between the germline ends. In germline, CDR1 is MDHEN, CDR2 SYDVKM. This CDR3 comprises 12 residues. CDR3 amino acids: CASTYSDYGYTF. In DNA form, the CDR3 reads TGTGCCAGCACCTACAGTGACTATGGCTACACCTTC.

This clone was seen more than once but under ten times. J is TRBJ1-2 and V is TRBV9; weak D call: TRBD1 (5 bases). The CDR3 is 17 residues long. The V gene lost 3 bases and the J gene lost 6 bases, with 24 bases spanning the gap. Looked up from germline, CDR1 is SGDLS and CDR2 is YYNGEE. In DNA form, the CDR3 reads TGTGCCAGCAGCGCAGAGGGAGGGTTGGGGCCCTTCGATGGCTACACCTTC. Translating it yields CASSAEGGLGPFDGYTF.

CDR3 loop: CASSLVSGSMTDTQYF. In DNA form, the CDR3 reads TGTGCCAGCAGCTTGGTTAGCGGGAGTATGACAGATACGCAGTATTTT. J is TRBJ2-3 and V is TRBV5-6; 9 nucleotides align to TRBD2. CDR3 size: 16 residues. CDR1 is SGHDT, CDR2 YYEEEE, per germline. V lost 0 bases, J lost 3 bases, and 5 bases stayed unmatched.

J is TRBJ2-5 and V is TRBV7-2; D is unresolved. Germline V gene data show CDR1 as SGHTA and CDR2 as FQGNSA. This CDR3 is 15 amino acids long. The ends were cut back, 3 bases at V and 0 bases at J, with 11 bases in the middle. DNA of the CDR3: TGTGCCAGCAGCTTCGCTAGAGTGGACCAAGAGACCCAGTACTTC. Its protein is CASSFARVDQETQYF.

This clone was counted a few times. V is TRBV4-3 and J is TRBJ2-5, with D perhaps TRBD1 (7 bases). Germline V gives CDR1 LGHNA, CDR2 YSLEER. V dropped 0 bases and J dropped 3 bases, with 14 bases sitting between them. The CDR3 totals 16 residues. For the CDR3, the DNA is TGCGCCAGCAGCCAAGATTGGGGCAGGGGGGAAGAGACCCAGTACTTC. Its protein is CASSQDWGRGEETQYF.

This rearrangement joins TRBV6-2 or TRBV6-3 to TRBJ2-4, with D possibly being TRBD2 (5 bases). The CDR3 consists of 16 residues. Trimming cost V 5 bases and J 6 bases, with 20 bases left between them. Germline-derived CDR1 and CDR2 are MNHEY and SVGEGT. CDR3 sequence reads: CASSLPPPLAGNIQYF. The CDR3 DNA sequence: TGTGCCAGCAGTCTTCCTCCCCCCCTAGCAGGAAACATTCAGTACTTC.

This clone was observed once. The chain uses TRBV7-2 and TRBJ2-7; perhaps TRBD1 as D (6 bases). CDR1 is SGHTA, CDR2 FQGNSA, per germline. Trimming left V 6 bases short and J 9 bases short, with 24 bases between. The CDR3 has 15 residues. The CDR3 coding sequence is TGTGCCAGCAGTTCCCCTCCCTTGGCTTCGACAGGGCAGTACTTC. It is translated as CASSSPPLASTGQYF.

This chain connects TRBV6-5 to TRBJ1-2; 12 bases agree with TRBD1. Germline V CDR1 and CDR2: MNHEY, SVGAGI. This CDR3 has 15 amino acids. The J segment lost 7 bases and the V segment lost 2 bases, leaving 5 bases of the junction unmatched. CDR3 sequence: CASSYPGQGAGGYTF. The CDR3 DNA reads as TGTGCCAGCAGTTACCCGGGACAGGGGGCTGGTGGCTACACCTTC.

The CDR3 loop reads CASSSVRGTEAFF. CDR3 nucleotide sequence: TGTGCCAGCAGTTCCGTCCGGGGGACTGAAGCTTTCTTT. The rearrangement links TRBV27 to TRBJ1-1; D possibly corresponds to TRBD1 (5 bases). The V end lost 4 bases, the J end lost 5 bases, and 11 bases lay between the germline ends. The CDR3 has 13 residues. Germline CDR1 and CDR2: MNHEY and SMNVEV (reference sequence).

The chain uses TRBV2 and TRBJ2-1; 8 bases are a match to TRBD2. This CDR3 has 15 residues. With V trimmed by 8 bases and J by 1 base, 7 bases remained unmatched. In germline, CDR1 is SNHLY, CDR2 FYNNEI. CDR3 residues: CASVRSGSSYNEQFF. The CDR3 DNA sequence: TGTGCCAGCGTTAGAAGCGGGAGTTCCTACAATGAGCAGTTCTTC.

The chain recombines TRBV7-2 with TRBJ1-5; D ambiguous. Between the trimmed V and J ends, which lost 5 bases and 7 bases, there was a span of 15 bases. This CDR3 contains 14 residues. Germline V gene sequence: CDR1 SGHTA, CDR2 FQGNSA. The CDR3 sequence: CASSPDRGWQPQHF. The CDR3 DNA follows: TGTGCCAGCAGCCCAGATCGGGGTTGGCAGCCCCAGCATTTT.

The chain employs TRBV5-1 and TRBJ2-3; D is perhaps TRBD2 (6 bases). The CDR3 covers 17 residues. Germline CDR1 reads SGHRS; CDR2 reads YFSETQ. Between the trimmed V and J ends, which lost 0 bases and 0 bases, there was a span of 14 bases. The CDR3 nucleotides read TGCGCCAGCAGCTTGGTAGCGGTCCTATCTAGCACAGATACGCAGTATTTT. Protein product: CASSLVAVLSSTDTQYF.

This clone was found a few times. The gene calls are TRBV7-9 and TRBJ1-2; D gene ambiguous. Germline V gene data show CDR1 as SEHNR and CDR2 as FQNEAQ (reference sequence). V was clipped by 1 base and J by 2 bases, with 8 bases between them. This CDR3 region has 14 residues. The CDR3 protein is CASSLVAVNYGYTF. The CDR3, as DNA: TGTGCCAGCAGCTTAGTAGCAGTCAACTATGGCTACACCTTC.

This clone was seen a single time. The chain carries TRBV18 and TRBJ1-4, with D perhaps matching TRBD1 (5 bases). V was pared by 0 bases and J by 6 bases, with 14 bases between. Germline assignment: CDR1 KGHSH and CDR2 LQKENI. CDR3 length: 16 residues. The CDR3 region is CASSPPPSGGDEKLFF. CDR3 in DNA: TGTGCCAGCTCACCACCTCCGTCCGGGGGGGATGAAAAACTGTTTTTT. Full variable domain (outside the CDR3, taken from reference TRBV18 and TRBJ1-4): NAGVMQNPRHLVRRRGQEARLRCSPMKGHSHVYWYRQLPEEGLKFMVYLQKENIIDESGMPKERFSAEFPKEGPSILRIQQVVRGDSAAYFCASSPPPSGGDEKLFFGSGTQLSVL.